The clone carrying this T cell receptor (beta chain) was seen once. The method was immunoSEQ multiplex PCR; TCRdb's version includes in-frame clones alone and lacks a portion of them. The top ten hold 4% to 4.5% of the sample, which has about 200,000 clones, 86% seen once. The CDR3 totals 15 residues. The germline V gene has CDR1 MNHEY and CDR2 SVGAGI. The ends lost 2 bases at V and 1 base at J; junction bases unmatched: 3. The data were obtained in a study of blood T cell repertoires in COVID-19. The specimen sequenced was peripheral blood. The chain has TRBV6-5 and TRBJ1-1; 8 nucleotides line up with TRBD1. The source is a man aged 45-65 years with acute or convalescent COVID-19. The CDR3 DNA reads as TGTGCCAGCAGTTACGGGGACAGGTGGAACACTGAAGCTTTCTTT. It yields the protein CASSYGDRWNTEAFF.